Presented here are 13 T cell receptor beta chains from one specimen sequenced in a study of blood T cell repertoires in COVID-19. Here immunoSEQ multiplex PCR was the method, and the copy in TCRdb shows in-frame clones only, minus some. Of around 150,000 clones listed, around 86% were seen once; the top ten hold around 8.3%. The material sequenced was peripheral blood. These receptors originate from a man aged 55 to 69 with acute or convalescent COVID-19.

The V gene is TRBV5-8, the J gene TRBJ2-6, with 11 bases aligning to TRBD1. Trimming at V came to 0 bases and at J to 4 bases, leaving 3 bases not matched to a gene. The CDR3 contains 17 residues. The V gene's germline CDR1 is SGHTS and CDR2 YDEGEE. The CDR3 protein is CASSLGGQGDGANVLTF. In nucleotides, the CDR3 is TGTGCCAGCAGCTTGGGGGGACAGGGGGACGGGGCCAACGTCCTGACTTTC.

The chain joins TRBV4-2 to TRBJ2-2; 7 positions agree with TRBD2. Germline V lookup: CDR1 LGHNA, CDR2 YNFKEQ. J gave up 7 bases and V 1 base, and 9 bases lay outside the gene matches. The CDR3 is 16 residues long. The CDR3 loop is CASSQAAGELIGELFF. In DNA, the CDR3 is TGTGCCAGCAGCCAAGCGGCGGGAGAGTTGATCGGGGAGCTGTTTTTT.

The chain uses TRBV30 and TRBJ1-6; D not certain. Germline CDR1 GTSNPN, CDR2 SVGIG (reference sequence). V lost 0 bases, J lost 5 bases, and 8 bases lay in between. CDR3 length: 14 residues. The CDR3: CAWSVGTDNSPLHF. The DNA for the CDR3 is TGTGCCTGGAGTGTAGGCACAGATAATTCACCCCTCCACTTT.

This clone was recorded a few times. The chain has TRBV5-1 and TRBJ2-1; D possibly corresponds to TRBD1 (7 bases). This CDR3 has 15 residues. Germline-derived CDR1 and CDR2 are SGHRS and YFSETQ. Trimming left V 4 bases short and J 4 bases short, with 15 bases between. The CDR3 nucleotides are TGCGCCAGCAGCCGGGGGACAGAACTATACAATGAGCAGTTCTTC. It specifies CASSRGTELYNEQFF.

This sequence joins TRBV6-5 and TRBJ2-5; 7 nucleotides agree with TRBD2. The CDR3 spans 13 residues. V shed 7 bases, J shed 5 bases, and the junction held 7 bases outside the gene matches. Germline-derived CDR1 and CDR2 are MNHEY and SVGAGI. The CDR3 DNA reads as TGTGCCAGCACCTCGTCCGGGGGGGAGACCCAGTACTTC. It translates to CASTSSGGETQYF.

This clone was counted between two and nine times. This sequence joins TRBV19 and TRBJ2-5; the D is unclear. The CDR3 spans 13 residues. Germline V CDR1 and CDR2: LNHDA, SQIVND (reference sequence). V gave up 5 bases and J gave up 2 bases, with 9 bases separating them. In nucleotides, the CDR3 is TGTGCCAGTAGTCTGAGCGTTCAAGAGACCCAGTACTTC. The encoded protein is CASSLSVQETQYF.

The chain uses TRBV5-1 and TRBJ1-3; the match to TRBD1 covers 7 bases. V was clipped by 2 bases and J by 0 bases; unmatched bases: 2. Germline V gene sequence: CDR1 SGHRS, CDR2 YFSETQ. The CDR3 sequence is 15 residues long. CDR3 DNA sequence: TGCGCCAGCAGCTTACAGGGGAGCTCTGGAAACACCATATATTTT. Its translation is CASSLQGSSGNTIYF.

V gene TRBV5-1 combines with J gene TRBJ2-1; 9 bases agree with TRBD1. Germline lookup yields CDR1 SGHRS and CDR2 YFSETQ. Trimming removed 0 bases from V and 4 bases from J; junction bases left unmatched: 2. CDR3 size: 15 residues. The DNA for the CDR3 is TGCGCCAGCAGCTTGGGGGACAGGGCTTACAATGAGCAGTTCTTC. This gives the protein CASSLGDRAYNEQFF.

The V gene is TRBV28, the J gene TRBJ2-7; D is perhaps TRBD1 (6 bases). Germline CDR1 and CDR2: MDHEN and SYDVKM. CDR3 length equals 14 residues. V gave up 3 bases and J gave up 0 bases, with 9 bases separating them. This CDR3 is CASSFDRFSYEQYF. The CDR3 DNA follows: TGTGCCAGCAGTTTTGACAGGTTCTCCTACGAGCAGTACTTC. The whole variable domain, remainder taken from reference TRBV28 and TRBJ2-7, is DVKVTQSSRYLVKRTGEKVFLECVQDMDHENMFWYRQDPGLGLRLIYFSYDVKMKEKGDIPEGYSVSREKKERFSLILESASTNQTSMYLCASSFDRFSYEQYFGPGTRLTVT.

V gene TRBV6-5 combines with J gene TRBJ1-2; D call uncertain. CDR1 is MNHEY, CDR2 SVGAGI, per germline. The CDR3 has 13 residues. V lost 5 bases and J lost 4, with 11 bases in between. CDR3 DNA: TGTGCCAGCAGTCGAGCCGGAGGCTATGGCTACACCTTC. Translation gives CASSRAGGYGYTF.

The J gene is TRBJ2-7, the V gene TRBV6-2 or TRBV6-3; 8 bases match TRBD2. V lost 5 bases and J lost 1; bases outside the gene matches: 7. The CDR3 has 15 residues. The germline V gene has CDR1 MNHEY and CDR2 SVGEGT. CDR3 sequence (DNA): TGTGCCAGCAGTCAACTAGCGGAGCGTTCCTACGAGCAGTACTTC. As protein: CASSQLAERSYEQYF.

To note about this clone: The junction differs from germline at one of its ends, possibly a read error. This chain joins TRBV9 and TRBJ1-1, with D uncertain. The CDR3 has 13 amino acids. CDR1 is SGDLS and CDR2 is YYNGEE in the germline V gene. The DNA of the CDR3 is TGTGCCAGCAGCGGAACATTGAAAACTGAAGCTTTCTTT. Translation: CASSGTLKTEAFF.

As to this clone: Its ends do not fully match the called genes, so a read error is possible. For the CDR3, the DNA is TGTGCCAGCAGTCCGCAGGGTGGTAGCGGGAGGGCCTTGCACTTC. As protein: CASSPQGGSGRALHF. The chain links TRBV14 to TRBJ2-4; 11 bases fit TRBD2. Germline V gives CDR1 SGHDN, CDR2 FVKESK. This CDR3 spans 15 amino acids.